Given below is one T cell receptor (beta chain) in context. The antigen is not known. The source of the sample is a study of a mutant IDH1 vaccine in newly diagnosed glioma. About the study: Receipt of radiotherapy, temozolomide, or both preceded the study, and most received both.

Germline trimming cut 5 bases from V and 6 bases from J; bases unmatched to any gene: 10. The CDR3 has 15 amino acids. The germline V gene has CDR1 SEHNR and CDR2 FQNEAQ (reference sequence). Sequencing was performed with immunoSEQ multiplex PCR; in TCRdb, only in-frame clones are kept and a portion is missing. Altogether around 84,000 clones are present, 70% to 90% being singletons, with the ten largest covering approximately 5%. The time point here: week 47, end of study. One vaccine dose held 300 ug of mutant IDH1 20-mer peptide and came with topical imiquimod. The sample consisted of PBMCs, taken from a glioma patient whose treatment included an IDH1 peptide vaccine. This chain links TRBV7-9 with TRBJ2-7, with 10 nucleotides matching TRBD1. The sequence was obtained from a man aged 40-49 years with glioma. CDR3 coding DNA: TGTGCCAGCAGCCACCGGGACAGGGGTAAGGGCGAGCAGTACTTC. Residues: CASSHRDRGKGEQYF. The variable domain in full, completed from reference TRBV7-9 and TRBJ2-7, reads DTGVSQNPRHKITKRGQNVTFRCDPISEHNRLYWYRQTLGQGPEFLTYFQNEAQLEKSRLLSDRFSAERPKGSFSTLEIQRTEQGDSAMYLCASSHRDRGKGEQYFGPGTRLTVT.